One sample yielded the 5 T cell receptor beta chains listed below, sequenced in a study of shared clonotypes between healthy human individuals. Clones were read by immunoSEQ multiplex PCR, and TCRdb kept only the in-frame ones, dropping some. The repertoire consists of 2 million to 3 million clones, with approximately 90% occurring once and the leading ten covering 0.13% to 0.15%. The specimen sequenced was naive CD4+ T cells sorted from blood. Subset noted: CD45RA+ positively selected. All receptors come from a man younger than 35 in good health.

This clone has only one observation. The CDR3 spells CASSFFWGGSSYNEQFF. The CDR3 DNA reads as TGTGCCAGCAGCTTCTTTTGGGGGGGGAGCTCCTACAATGAGCAGTTCTTC. This sequence joins TRBV7-2 and TRBJ2-1; 7 nucleotides line up with TRBD2. The V segment lost 3 bases and the J segment 0 bases; nucleotides outside the gene matches: 8. CDR3 length equals 17 residues. Germline V gene sequence: CDR1 SGHTA, CDR2 FQGNSA.

V usage is TRBV7-2 and J usage is TRBJ1-1; perhaps TRBD1 as D (6 bases). This CDR3 is 15 amino acids long. The V gene lost 5 bases and the J gene lost 4 bases, with 17 bases spanning the gap. Germline V lookup: CDR1 SGHTA, CDR2 FQGNSA. CDR3 bases: TGTGCCAGCAGCCCCATGAGGGGGTCAGGCACTGAAGCTTTCTTT. It translates to CASSPMRGSGTEAFF.

This clone has a single count. This sequence joins TRBV2 and TRBJ1-3; D may be TRBD1 (5 bases). Trimming pared 4 bases from V and 2 bases from J, leaving 12 bases between. CDR1 and CDR2 from the germline V gene are SNHLY and FYNNEI. This CDR3 is 15 amino acids long. In DNA form, the CDR3 reads TGTGCCAGCAGTGGAGAAGGGGCAGCTGGAAACACCATATATTTT. It codes for CASSGEGAAGNTIYF.

The rearrangement uses TRBV30 and TRBJ1-3, with D unclear. The germline V gene has CDR1 GTSNPN and CDR2 SVGIG (reference sequence). Trimming pared 8 bases from V and 1 base from J, leaving 27 bases between. This CDR3 contains 18 residues. CDR3 amino acids: CARGLRQTQTESGNTIYF. The CDR3 DNA is TGTGCCCGTGGACTTCGTCAGACACAAACGGAATCTGGAAACACCATATATTTT.

CDR3 amino acids: CAWSLRTSGRYNEQFF. The CDR3 region has the DNA TGTGCCTGGAGTCTCCGGACTAGCGGGAGATATAATGAGCAGTTCTTC. The V and J genes are TRBV30 and TRBJ2-1, with TRBD2 matching over 13 bases. Trimming took 2 bases from V and 7 from J; bases not matched to a gene: 8. Germline V gene lookup returns CDR1 GTSNPN and CDR2 SVGIG (reference sequence). The CDR3 has 16 residues.